This T cell receptor beta chain was profiled in a study of Graves' ophthalmopathy and Graves' hyperthyroidism. Pregnant or lactating patients and those with other autoimmune diseases or uncontrolled infections were excluded. This clonotype came up a few times. Deletions cut 4 bases from V and 1 base from J, with 7 bases between. CDR3 length: 14 residues. Germline CDR1 and CDR2: MGHDK and SYGVNS. TCR beta CDR3 amplification used RNA transcripts. HTBI primers served in a first-round RT-PCR, which a second-round multiplex PCR followed. One entry per CDR3 protein results from TCRdb running MiXCR on the multiplex PCR reads. The repertoire has almost 750,000 distinct CDR3 sequences, approximately 40% of them found once; the top ten carry approximately 43%.

The sequencing sample was made of peripheral blood. The J gene is TRBJ2-2, the V gene TRBV25-1; D gene uncertain. This TCR came from an adult man with Graves' ophthalmopathy. CDR3 sequence (DNA): TGTGCCAGCAGTGTTGTCGGGAACACCGGGGAGCTGTTTTTT. It encodes CASSVVGNTGELFF.